Sequencing of this TCR beta chain was carried out in a study of PD-1 blockade in classical Hodgkin lymphoma. Study summary: Nivolumab dosing for patients was 3 mg/kg, administered intravenously every 2 weeks. Study-level results: Whereas CD4+ TCR diversity had risen significantly by C4D1, CD8+ TCR diversity had not. Nivolumab starters within 1 year of ASCT were excluded.

Germline assignment: CDR1 SGHNT and CDR2 YYREEE (reference sequence). This CDR3 comprises 14 residues. With 4 bases clipped from V and 2 bases from J, the junction kept 1 base outside the gene matches. All the patients suffered relapse after autologous stem cell transplantation, and brentuximab vedotin exposure differed. When best responses were assessed, they were complete response, partial response or progressive disease. Some clones are missing from TCRdb's copy, which holds only in-frame ones; the method was immunoSEQ multiplex PCR. The sample carries 13,000 or so clones, 75% to 90% recorded once. This clone is labeled medium-sized. Its antigen remains unidentified.

This receptor was obtained from a human donor with classical Hodgkin lymphoma. The sequencing used peripheral blood mononuclear cells (PBMCs), collected at baseline. The rearrangement links TRBV5-4 to TRBJ2-7; the match to TRBD2 covers 12 bases. CDR3: CASSRTSGTYEQYF. The CDR3 nucleotides are TGTGCCAGCAGCCGGACTAGCGGGACCTACGAGCAGTACTTC. Drawing the rest from reference TRBV5-4 and TRBJ2-7, the complete variable domain is ETGVTQSPTHLIKTRGQQVTLRCSSQSGHNTVSWYQQALGQGPQFIFQYYREEENGRGNFPPRFSGLQFPNYSSELNVNALELDDSALYLCASSRTSGTYEQYFGPGTRLTVT.